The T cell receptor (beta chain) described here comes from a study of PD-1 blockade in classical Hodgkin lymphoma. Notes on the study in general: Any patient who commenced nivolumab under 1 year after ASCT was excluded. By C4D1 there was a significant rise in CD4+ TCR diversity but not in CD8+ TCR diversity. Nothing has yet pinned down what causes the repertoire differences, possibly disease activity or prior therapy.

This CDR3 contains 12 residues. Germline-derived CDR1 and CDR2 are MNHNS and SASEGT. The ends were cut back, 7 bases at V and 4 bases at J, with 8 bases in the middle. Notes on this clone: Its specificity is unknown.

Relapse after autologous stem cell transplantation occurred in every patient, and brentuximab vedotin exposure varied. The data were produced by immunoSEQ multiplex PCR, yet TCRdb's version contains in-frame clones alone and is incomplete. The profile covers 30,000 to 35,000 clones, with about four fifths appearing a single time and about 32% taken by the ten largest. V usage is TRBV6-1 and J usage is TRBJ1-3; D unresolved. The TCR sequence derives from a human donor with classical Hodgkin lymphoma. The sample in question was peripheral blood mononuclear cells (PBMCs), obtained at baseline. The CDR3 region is CASKQEGNTIYF. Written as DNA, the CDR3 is TGTGCCAGCAAGCAGGAAGGAAACACCATATATTTT.